These 17 T cell receptor beta chains came from one sample sequenced in a study of cytomegalovirus exposure and HLA in healthy donors. Primers included in the PCR were 60 Vbeta and 13 Jbeta primers. Sequenced by immunoSEQ multiplex PCR; TCRdb stores in-frame clones only, minus some. This sample has fewer than 150,000 clones; roughly 80% occur once, and the top ten carry 1.2%. Sequencing was done on a sample of PBMCs. The receptors originated from a female donor in good health and CMV-seronegative.

The gene calls are TRBV13 and TRBJ2-3; D possibly corresponds to TRBD2 (5 bases). V was clipped by 6 bases and J by 2 bases, with 18 bases between them. The CDR3 extends over 16 amino acids. Germline-derived CDR1 and CDR2 are PRHDT and FYEKMQ (reference sequence). The CDR3 loop reads CASSRKLVSPTDTQYF. The CDR3 DNA reads TGTGCCAGCAGTCGTAAACTAGTAAGCCCCACAGATACGCAGTATTTT.

CDR3 coding DNA: TGTGCCAGCAGCTCCGGGACAGGGATTGACGAGCAGTACTTC. Encoded protein: CASSSGTGIDEQYF. The chain couples TRBV7-9 to TRBJ2-7, with 9 bases aligning to TRBD1. Trimming cost V 4 bases and J 5 bases; bases outside gene matches: 6. CDR3 size: 14 residues. In germline, CDR1 is SEHNR, CDR2 FQNEAQ (reference sequence).

The chain employs TRBV7-9 and TRBJ1-1; the match to TRBD1 covers 8 bases. Germline V CDR1 and CDR2: SEHNR, FQNEAQ (reference sequence). The CDR3 consists of 14 residues. Germline trimming cut 4 bases from V and 5 bases from J; bases unmatched to any gene: 6. CDR3 loop: CASSSRTGRTEAFF. CDR3 coding DNA: TGTGCCAGCAGCTCGCGGACAGGGAGGACTGAAGCTTTCTTT.

This CDR3 reads CASSYGQGISHGYTF. In DNA, the CDR3 is TGTGCCAGCAGTTATGGACAGGGAATTAGTCATGGCTACACCTTC. This rearrangement joins TRBV27 to TRBJ1-2, with 8 bases lining up with TRBD1. The CDR3 has 15 residues. Losses at the gene ends were 4 bases for V and 6 bases for J; bases not matched to a gene: 10. CDR1 is MNHEY and CDR2 is SMNVEV in the germline V gene (reference sequence).

The CDR3 protein is CASSPTGEGNQPQHF. The DNA for the CDR3 is TGTGCCAGCAGCCCTACGGGGGAGGGCAATCAGCCCCAGCATTTT. V and J are TRBV28 and TRBJ1-5; a possible D gene is TRBD1 (5 bases). The CDR3 sequence is 15 residues long. CDR1 and CDR2 (germline): MDHEN, SYDVKM. The V gene lost 6 bases and the J gene lost 2 bases, with 14 bases spanning the gap.

V usage is TRBV4-1 and J usage is TRBJ1-5, with 8 bases that match TRBD1. From germline, CDR1 is MGHRA and CDR2 YSYEKL. The trim removed 2 bases at V and 5 bases at J, leaving 2 bases unmatched. The CDR3 contains 14 residues. In DNA, the CDR3 is TGCGCCAGCAGCCAAAGACAGGGGCATCAGCCCCAGCATTTT. Translated: CASSQRQGHQPQHF.

The chain joins TRBV5-8 to TRBJ1-1, with 7 bases that match TRBD1. V lost 4 bases and J lost 1; bases outside the gene matches: 7. The CDR3 is 15 amino acids. CDR1 is SGHTS, CDR2 YDEGEE, per germline. The DNA of the CDR3 is TGTGCCAGCAGCGTGGGGACAGCTACGAACACTGAAGCTTTCTTT. This translates into CASSVGTATNTEAFF.

This clone showed up just a few times. V usage is TRBV30 and J usage is TRBJ1-4; D unclear. With 4 bases removed from V and 4 bases from J, the gap between germline ends came to 13 bases. This CDR3 is built from 14 residues. Germline loops: CDR1 GTSNPN, CDR2 SVGIG (reference sequence). This chain's CDR3 is CAWTRHLNNEKLFF. The CDR3 DNA reads TGTGCCTGGACGCGGCACCTAAATAATGAAAAACTGTTTTTT.

This clone occurred once. This chain joins TRBV27 and TRBJ2-2; the match to TRBD2 covers 8 bases. The germline V gene has CDR1 MNHEY and CDR2 SMNVEV (reference sequence). The CDR3 runs 15 residues. The trim removed 5 bases at V and 7 bases at J, leaving 9 bases unmatched. The CDR3 DNA sequence: TGTGCCAGCAGTCCGGGACTAGATTATGTCGGGGAGCTGTTTTTT. It is translated as CASSPGLDYVGELFF.

CDR3 DNA: TGTGCCAGCAGTAGGTTAGCGGGAGTGCATGAGCAGTTCTTC. Translated: CASSRLAGVHEQFF. The chain links TRBV27 to TRBJ2-1; the match to TRBD2 covers 9 bases. The CDR3 contains 14 residues. Germline assignment: CDR1 MNHEY and CDR2 SMNVEV (reference sequence). After removal of 5 bases from V and 8 bases from J, the junction contained 7 bases not matched to a gene.

The CDR3 coding sequence is TGCCGGGACAGGGCTTACGAGCAGTACTTC. This encodes CRDRAYEQYF. This rearrangement joins TRBV23-1 to TRBJ2-7; 9 nucleotides agree with TRBD1. TRBV23-1 is given ORF status, its function remaining uncertain. The CDR3 sequence is 10 residues long.

DNA for the CDR3: TGTGCCAGTAGTCTGCACAGCTCCAACCTCCCCCAAGAGACCCAGTACTTC. Protein sequence: CASSLHSSNLPQETQYF. The chain links TRBV19 to TRBJ2-5; unclear D gene. This CDR3 region has 17 residues. In germline, CDR1 is LNHDA, CDR2 SQIVND (reference sequence). Trimming removed 5 bases at V and 1 base at J, with 20 bases between. Based on the CDR3 plus reference TRBV19 and TRBJ2-5, the full variable domain is DGGITQSPKYLFRKEGQNVTLSCEQNLNHDAMYWYRQDPGQGLRLIYYSQIVNDFQKGDIAEGYSVSREKKESFPLTVTSAQKNPTAFYLCASSLHSSNLPQETQYFGPGTRLLVL.

The J gene is TRBJ2-7, the V gene TRBV10-3, with 9 bases identical to TRBD2. V gave up 0 bases and J gave up 2 bases; unmatched junction bases: 5. This CDR3 is 16 amino acids long. Per the germline V gene, CDR1 is ENHRY and CDR2 is SYGVKD. The CDR3 region is CAISESNSGRPYEQYF. The CDR3 DNA sequence: TGTGCCATCAGTGAGTCGAATAGCGGGAGACCCTACGAGCAGTACTTC.

The chain employs TRBV29-1 and TRBJ1-1; a weak D match, TRBD1 (5 bases). This CDR3 contains 14 residues. The V and J ends lost 3 bases and 2 bases respectively, with 13 bases between them. CDR1 is SQVTM, CDR2 ANQGSEA, per germline. Written as DNA, the CDR3 is TGCAGCGTTGATAGGGGTTTAGTAAACACTGAAGCTTTCTTT. It translates to CSVDRGLVNTEAFF.

J is TRBJ2-2 and V is TRBV29-1; D not resolved. The V end was cut by 3 bases, the J end by 0 bases, with 8 bases between. This CDR3 is built from 14 residues. Germline V lookup: CDR1 SQVTM, CDR2 ANQGSEA. Here the CDR3 reads CSVESNSNTGELFF. The DNA of the CDR3 is TGCAGCGTTGAGTCCAATTCGAACACCGGGGAGCTGTTTTTT.

This chain links TRBV6-6 with TRBJ1-2; possible D gene TRBD1, 5 bases. Germline V CDR1 and CDR2: MNHNY, SVGAGI (reference sequence). The germline V and J ends were trimmed by 5 bases and 8 bases, with 15 bases remaining between them. This CDR3 region has 13 residues. CDR3 DNA: TGTGCCAGCAGTCACCCAGGGATGGAGGGCTACACCTTC. It specifies CASSHPGMEGYTF.

CDR3 in DNA: TGTGCCAGCACCCCGGGACTAGCGGGAGGCTACGAGCAGTACTTC. Translation: CASTPGLAGGYEQYF. This chain uses TRBV7-9 with TRBJ2-7, with 15 bases matching TRBD2. V dropped 7 bases and J dropped 3; count of bases not matched to a gene: 4. The CDR3 has 15 amino acids. Germline V gene lookup returns CDR1 SEHNR and CDR2 FQNEAQ (reference sequence).